The TCR beta chain under discussion was sequenced for a study of sequential checkpoint blockade in melanoma (dated by TCRdb to the late 2010s). The study in broad terms: In a 1:1 randomization, patients received either first-line nivolumab then ipilimumab (arm A) or ipilimumab then nivolumab (arm B). Both trial sequences were followed by maintenance nivolumab.

The immunoSEQ Assay was used to immunosequence TCRbeta CDR3 regions from genomic DNA. Before high-throughput sequencing, the genomic DNA was amplified using bias-controlled multiplex PCR. Per the authors' processing: To quantify the absolute abundance of each unique TCRbeta CDR3 region, the sequences were collapsed and filtered. Clonality was defined as 1 minus Pielou's evenness and was calculated using productive rearrangements only. Clones with significantly greater frequencies in on-treatment versus baseline samples were identified using a previously published method. TCRdb re-hosts the immuneACCESS table, in-frame sequences only. Its copies lack some clones; in the studies checked, an unresolved V gene accounts for under half of them, and the cause for the rest is not known. Clone size and V and J calls were adopted from that table, with D and trimming inferred from the DNA. Present in this sample are about 9,200 clones, roughly 72% of which were seen just once. Of the sample, 36% is held by the ten largest clones.

For this chain, trimming is 6 bases at the V end and 3 bases at the J end, and the number of junction bases without a gene match is 16. The CDR3, from cysteine to phenylalanine, totals 18 residues. Just CDR3 DNA is preserved here, 54 bases in frame from base 1. Per the germline V gene, SGHNT is the CDR1 and YENEEA is the CDR2. What the work shows at the level of the full study, not this receptor alone: Validation of the response-prediction model combining TCR metrics and mutation burden is needed in larger, independent patient cohorts.

The treatment or condition label on this specimen signifies: randomized to nivolumab then ipilimumab (arm A) or the reverse (arm B). None of the patients in the trial had previously been given DNA-damaging chemotherapy. Thawed PBMCs were sorted on a FACS Aria II flow cytometer to isolate live CD3+CD8+ cells negative for CD19 and CD56. Samples came from patients with melanoma in CheckMate 064, a randomized, open-label phase II trial of sequential checkpoint blockade. Peripheral blood mononuclear cells were collected by leukapheresis, purified using Ficoll-Paque, and frozen in human serum containing around 9.8% DMSO. Right after sorting, the blood CD3+CD8+ cells were verified to be >98% pure, and DNA extraction followed. Notes on this clone: It lacks a known antigen. Base qualities are not provided; no much larger clone lies one nucleotide away.

The rearranged segments are TRBV11-3 and TRBJ2-7, with TRBD2 matching 11 junction bases. The specimen was CD8+ T cells sorted from blood (inferred from file names), collected from a patient given nivolumab and ipilimumab in sequence. The source is a human donor with melanoma. DNA sequence: TGTGCCAGCAGTCCCCCCGTGGGACTAGCGGCCTGGGGCTACGAGCAGTACTTC. It translates as CASSPPVGLAAWGYEQYF.